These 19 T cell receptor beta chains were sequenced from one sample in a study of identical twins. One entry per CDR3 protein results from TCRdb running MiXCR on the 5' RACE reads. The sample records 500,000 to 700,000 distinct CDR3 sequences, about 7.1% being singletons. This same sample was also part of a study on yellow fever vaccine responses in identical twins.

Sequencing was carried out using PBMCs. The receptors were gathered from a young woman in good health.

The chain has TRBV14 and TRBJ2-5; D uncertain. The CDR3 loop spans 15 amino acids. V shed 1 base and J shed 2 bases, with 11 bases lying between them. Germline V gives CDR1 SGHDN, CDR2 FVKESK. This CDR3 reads CASSQVGYQQETQYF. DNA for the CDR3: TGTGCCAGCAGCCAAGTTGGGTATCAGCAAGAGACCCAGTACTTC.

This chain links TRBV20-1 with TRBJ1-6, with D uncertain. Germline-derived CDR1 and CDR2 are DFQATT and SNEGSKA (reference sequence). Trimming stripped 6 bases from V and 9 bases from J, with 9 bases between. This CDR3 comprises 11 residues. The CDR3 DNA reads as TGCAGTGCAGATGAGCGTTCACCCCTCCACTTT. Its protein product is CSADERSPLHF.

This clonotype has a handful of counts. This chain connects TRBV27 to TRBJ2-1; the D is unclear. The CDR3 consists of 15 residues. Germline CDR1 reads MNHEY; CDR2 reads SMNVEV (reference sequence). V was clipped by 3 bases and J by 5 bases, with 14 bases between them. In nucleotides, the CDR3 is TGTGCCAGCAGTTTTTCCCCGGGTTTGGACAATGAGCAGTTCTTC. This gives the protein CASSFSPGLDNEQFF.

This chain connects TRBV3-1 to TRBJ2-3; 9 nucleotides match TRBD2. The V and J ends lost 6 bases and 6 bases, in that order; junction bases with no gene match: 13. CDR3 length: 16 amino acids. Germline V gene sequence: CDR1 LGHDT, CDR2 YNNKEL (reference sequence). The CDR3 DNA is TGTGCCAGCAGTCCCCTCGGCGGGGGGGCAGCCGATACGCAGTATTTT. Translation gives CASSPLGGGAADTQYF.

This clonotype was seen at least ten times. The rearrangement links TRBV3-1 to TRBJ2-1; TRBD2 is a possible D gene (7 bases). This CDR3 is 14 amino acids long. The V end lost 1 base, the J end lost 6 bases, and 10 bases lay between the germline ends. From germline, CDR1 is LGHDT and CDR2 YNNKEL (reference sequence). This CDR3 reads CASSQGRGLNEQFF. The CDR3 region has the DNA TGTGCCAGCAGCCAAGGGCGGGGGCTCAATGAGCAGTTCTTC.

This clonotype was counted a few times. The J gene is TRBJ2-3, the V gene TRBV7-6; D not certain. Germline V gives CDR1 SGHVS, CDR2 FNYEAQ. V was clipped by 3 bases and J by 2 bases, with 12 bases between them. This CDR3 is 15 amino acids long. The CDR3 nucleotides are TGTGCCAGCAGCTTGACCGGATTATACACAGATACGCAGTATTTT. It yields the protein CASSLTGLYTDTQYF.

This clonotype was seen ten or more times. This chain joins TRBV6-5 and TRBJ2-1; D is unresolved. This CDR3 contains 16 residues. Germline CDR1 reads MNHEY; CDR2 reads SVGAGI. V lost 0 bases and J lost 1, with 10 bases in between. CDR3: CASSYSGDPSYNEQFF. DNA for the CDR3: TGTGCCAGCAGTTACTCTGGGGATCCTTCCTACAATGAGCAGTTCTTC.

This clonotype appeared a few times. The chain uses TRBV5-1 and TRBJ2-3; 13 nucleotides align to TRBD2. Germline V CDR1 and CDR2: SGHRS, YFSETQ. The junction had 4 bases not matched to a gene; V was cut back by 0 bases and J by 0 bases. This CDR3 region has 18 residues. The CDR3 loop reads CASSLATSGGYSTDTQYF. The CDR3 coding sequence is TGCGCCAGCAGCTTGGCGACTAGCGGGGGGTACAGCACAGATACGCAGTATTTT.

Here the CDR3 DNA reads TGCGCCAGCAGCCAAGATTGGGTGGTAGGCTCGACAGATACGCAGTATTTT. Translation gives CASSQDWVVGSTDTQYF. The gene calls are TRBV4-1 and TRBJ2-3; D is unclear. CDR3 size: 17 residues. Germline lookup yields CDR1 MGHRA and CDR2 YSYEKL. Trimming took 0 bases from V and 3 from J, leaving 16 bases between them.

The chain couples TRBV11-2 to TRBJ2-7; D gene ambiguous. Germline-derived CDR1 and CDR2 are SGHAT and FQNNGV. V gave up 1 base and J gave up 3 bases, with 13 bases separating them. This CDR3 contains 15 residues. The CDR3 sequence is CASSLVSTGLYEQYV. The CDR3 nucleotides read TGTGCCAGCAGCTTAGTATCTACCGGGCTCTACGAGCAGTACGTC.

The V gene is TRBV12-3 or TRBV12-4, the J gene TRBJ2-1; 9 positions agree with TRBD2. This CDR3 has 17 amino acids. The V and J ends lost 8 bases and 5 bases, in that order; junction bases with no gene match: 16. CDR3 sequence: CASGRGGLALQHNEQFF. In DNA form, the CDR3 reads TGTGCCAGCGGCCGGGGGGGACTAGCACTACAGCACAATGAGCAGTTCTTC.

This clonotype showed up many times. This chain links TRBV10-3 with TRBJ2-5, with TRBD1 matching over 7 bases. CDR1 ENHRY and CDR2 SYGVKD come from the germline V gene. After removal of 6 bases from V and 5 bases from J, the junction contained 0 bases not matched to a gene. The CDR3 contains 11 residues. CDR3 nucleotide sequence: TGTGCCATCAGCAGGGGGGAGACCCAGTACTTC. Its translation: CAISRGETQYF.

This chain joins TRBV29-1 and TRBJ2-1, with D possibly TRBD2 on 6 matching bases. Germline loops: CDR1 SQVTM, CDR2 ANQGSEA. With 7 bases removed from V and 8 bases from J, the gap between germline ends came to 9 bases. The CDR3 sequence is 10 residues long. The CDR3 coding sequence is TGCAGCGGAACTAGCTATGAGCAGTTCTTC. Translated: CSGTSYEQFF.

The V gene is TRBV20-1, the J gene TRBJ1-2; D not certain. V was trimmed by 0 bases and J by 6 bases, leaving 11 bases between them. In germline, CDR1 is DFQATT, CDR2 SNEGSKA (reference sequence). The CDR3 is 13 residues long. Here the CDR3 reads CSAREAATNGYTF. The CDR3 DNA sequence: TGCAGTGCTAGAGAGGCAGCTACTAATGGCTACACCTTC.

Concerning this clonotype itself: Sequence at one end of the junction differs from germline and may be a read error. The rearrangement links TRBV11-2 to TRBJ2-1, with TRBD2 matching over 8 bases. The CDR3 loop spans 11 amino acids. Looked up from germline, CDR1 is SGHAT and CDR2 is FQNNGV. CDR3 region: CASRKGLGGVF. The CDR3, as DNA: TGTGCCAGCAGAAAGGGACTAGGGGGAGTCTTC. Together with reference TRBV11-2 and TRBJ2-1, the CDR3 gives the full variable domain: EAGVAQSPRYKIIEKRQSVAFWCNPISGHATLYWYQQILGQGPKLLIQFQNNGVVDDSQLPKDRFSAERLKGVDSTLKIQPAKLEDSAVYLCASRKGLGGVFGPGTRLTVL.

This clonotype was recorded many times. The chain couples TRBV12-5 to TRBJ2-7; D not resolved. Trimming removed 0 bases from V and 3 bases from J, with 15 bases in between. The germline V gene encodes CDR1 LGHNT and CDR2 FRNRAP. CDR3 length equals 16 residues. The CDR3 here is CASGLVSASSSYEQYF. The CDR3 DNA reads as TGTGCTAGTGGTTTGGTGTCCGCGAGTTCCAGCTACGAGCAGTACTTC.

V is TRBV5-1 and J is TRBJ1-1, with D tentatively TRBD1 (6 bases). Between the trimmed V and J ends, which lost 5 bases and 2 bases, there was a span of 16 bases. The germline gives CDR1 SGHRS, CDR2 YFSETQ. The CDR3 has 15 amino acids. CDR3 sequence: CASSTGTNTNTEAFF. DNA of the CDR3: TGCGCCAGCAGTACCGGGACAAATACTAACACTGAAGCTTTCTTT.

This chain's CDR3 is CAISEGSGRNRQYF. In DNA, the CDR3 is TGTGCCATCAGTGAAGGGAGCGGGAGGAACCGGCAGTACTTC. This rearrangement joins TRBV10-3 to TRBJ2-7; TRBD2 aligns across 9 bases. From germline, CDR1 is ENHRY and CDR2 SYGVKD. The CDR3 contains 14 residues. The junction had 9 bases not matched to a gene; V was cut back by 3 bases and J by 9 bases.

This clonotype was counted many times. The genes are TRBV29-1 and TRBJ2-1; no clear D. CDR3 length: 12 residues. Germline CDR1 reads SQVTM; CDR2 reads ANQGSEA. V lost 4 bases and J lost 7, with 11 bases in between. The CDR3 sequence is CSVALLSNEQFF. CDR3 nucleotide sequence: TGCAGCGTTGCCCTTTTGTCAAATGAGCAGTTCTTC.